A single sample gave rise to the 18 T cell receptor beta chains below, sequenced in a study of blood T cell repertoires in COVID-19. The assay was immunoSEQ multiplex PCR, and TCRdb's table has in-frame clones only and misses some. The sample has under 95,000 clones; 75% to 90% are singletons. Source material: peripheral blood. The receptors come from an elderly woman with active or convalescent COVID-19.

The chain has TRBV4-3 and TRBJ2-3; 11 bases are a match to TRBD2. Trimming cost V 3 bases and J 0 bases; bases outside gene matches: 11. Germline V gives CDR1 LGHNA, CDR2 YSLEER. The CDR3 is made up of 19 amino acids. The CDR3 spells CASSHQASGGRISTDTQYF. In nucleotides, the CDR3 is TGCGCCAGCAGCCACCAGGCTAGCGGGGGGAGAATTAGCACAGATACGCAGTATTTT.

The CDR3 protein is CASSSGGGERGAYNEQFF. The CDR3 coding sequence is TGTGCCAGCAGCTCGGGCGGCGGAGAGCGGGGGGCCTACAATGAGCAGTTCTTC. V is TRBV11-2 and J is TRBJ2-1, with 9 nucleotides matching TRBD2. The CDR3 loop spans 18 amino acids. Per germline, CDR1 SGHAT and CDR2 FQNNGV. With 4 bases clipped from V and 2 bases from J, the junction kept 12 bases outside the gene matches.

In its sample, this clone was seen once. The rearrangement joins TRBV19 to TRBJ1-2, with D unclear. The CDR3 runs 13 residues. V dropped 7 bases and J dropped 2 bases, with 11 bases sitting between them. Germline CDR1 and CDR2: LNHDA and SQIVND (reference sequence). CDR3 residues: CASTMRGNYGYTF. CDR3 DNA sequence: TGTGCCAGTACCATGCGGGGAAACTATGGCTACACCTTC.

The chain employs TRBV12-3 or TRBV12-4 and TRBJ2-7; D is ambiguous. The CDR3 totals 12 residues. The V end lost 7 bases, the J end lost 2 bases, and 9 bases lay between the germline ends. CDR3 residues: CASTRSTYEQYF. CDR3 nucleotides: TGTGCCAGCACCCGAAGCACCTACGAGCAGTACTTC.

This chain connects TRBV3-1 (or the pseudogene TRBV3-2) to TRBJ2-2; D call uncertain. The V and J ends lost 2 bases and 6 bases respectively, with 10 bases between them. The CDR3 has 14 amino acids. Germline assignment: CDR1 LGHDT and CDR2 YNNKEL (reference sequence). CDR3 amino acids: CASSQRDWSGELFF. CDR3 DNA: TGTGCCAGCAGCCAACGCGATTGGTCCGGGGAGCTGTTTTTT.

V and J are TRBV20-1 and TRBJ1-1; 10 nucleotides line up with TRBD1. Trimming cost V 4 bases and J 4 bases; bases outside gene matches: 3. The CDR3 sequence is 13 residues long. Germline V CDR1 and CDR2: DFQATT, SNEGSKA (reference sequence). The CDR3 coding sequence is TGCAGTGCTATTGACAGGGGGCTCACTGAAGCTTTCTTT. Translation gives CSAIDRGLTEAFF.

The chain recombines TRBV4-3 with TRBJ2-2, with D hard to call. The CDR3 spans 15 residues. Trimming stripped 0 bases from V and 4 bases from J, with 9 bases between. Germline V gives CDR1 LGHNA, CDR2 YSLEER. CDR3: CASSQDLISTGELFF. The DNA for the CDR3 is TGCGCCAGCAGCCAAGACCTCATTAGCACCGGGGAGCTGTTTTTT.

The chain links TRBV24-1 to TRBJ2-7, with 8 bases lining up with TRBD1. J lost 1 base, V lost 7 bases, and 8 bases had no gene match. The CDR3 runs to 15 residues. Germline CDR1 KGHDR, CDR2 SFDVKD. The CDR3: CATSRAGTGSYEQYF. The CDR3 DNA reads TGTGCCACCAGCCGAGCCGGGACAGGATCCTACGAGCAGTACTTC.

The chain joins TRBV2 to TRBJ2-3; no definite D call. Trimming took 2 bases from V and 3 from J, leaving 9 bases between them. This CDR3 has 14 residues. Germline V lookup: CDR1 SNHLY, CDR2 FYNNEI. Here the CDR3 DNA reads TGTGCCAGCAGTGAAATCCTAGTTACAGATACGCAGTATTTT. Amino acids: CASSEILVTDTQYF.

The CDR3 DNA reads TGTGCCAGCAGTGGGGAGGGGGAAGCTTTCTTT. Its protein is CASSGEGEAFF. The chain links TRBV2 to TRBJ1-1, with D possibly being TRBD1 (5 bases). The CDR3 contains 11 residues. Trimming took 4 bases from V and 8 from J, leaving 8 bases between them. CDR1 SNHLY and CDR2 FYNNEI come from the germline V gene. The full variable domain, its missing parts supplied by reference TRBV2 and TRBJ1-1, is EPEVTQTPSHQVTQMGQEVILRCVPISNHLYFYWYRQILGQKVEFLVSFYNNEISEKSEIFDDQFSVERPDGSNFTLKIRSTKLEDSAMYFCASSGEGEAFFGQGTRLTVV.

J is TRBJ1-2 and V is TRBV28; no definite D call. The CDR3 spans 16 residues. V lost 3 bases and J lost 5, with 19 bases in between. Germline CDR1 MDHEN, CDR2 SYDVKM. The CDR3 is CASSFPGGSGFYGYTF. The CDR3 DNA sequence: TGTGCCAGCAGTTTTCCTGGTGGGTCCGGGTTTTATGGCTACACCTTC.

In this sample, this clone turned up once. This sequence joins TRBV7-8 and TRBJ2-6; 14 nucleotides match TRBD2. The CDR3 has 20 amino acids. J lost 2 bases, V lost 5 bases, and 11 bases had no gene match. Germline-derived CDR1 and CDR2 are SGHVS and FQNEAQ. The CDR3 loop is CASSPRTSGGLPAGANVLTF. The CDR3 DNA reads TGTGCCAGCAGCCCACGGACTAGCGGGGGGTTACCTGCTGGGGCCAACGTCCTGACTTTC.

The chain combines TRBV6-5 with TRBJ1-2; D gene unclear. This CDR3 contains 15 residues. The V and J ends lost 5 bases and 0 bases respectively, with 13 bases between them. The germline V gene encodes CDR1 MNHEY and CDR2 SVGAGI. CDR3 protein: CASSHRRQTNYGYTF. In DNA form, the CDR3 reads TGTGCCAGCAGTCACCGGAGGCAGACTAACTATGGCTACACCTTC.

The chain employs TRBV25-1 and TRBJ1-5; TRBD1 matches 10 bases. In germline, CDR1 is MGHDK, CDR2 SYGVNS. This CDR3 is 17 amino acids long. The V and J ends lost 6 bases and 2 bases, in that order; junction bases with no gene match: 10. CDR3 sequence reads: CASSGGGQGFGNQPQHF. CDR3 sequence (DNA): TGTGCCAGCAGCGGGGGGGGACAGGGGTTTGGCAATCAGCCCCAGCATTTT.

This clone was found once. The chain combines TRBV19 with TRBJ1-4, with a possible D match to TRBD1 (5 bases). V lost 3 bases to trimming and J lost 8 bases, with 13 bases between them. The CDR3 consists of 14 residues. From germline, CDR1 is LNHDA and CDR2 SQIVND (reference sequence). CDR3 nucleotide sequence: TGTGCCAGTAGTATCCAGGGATTAGAAGAAAAACTGTTTTTT. It translates to CASSIQGLEEKLFF.

This chain joins TRBV5-1 and TRBJ1-1; D may be TRBD1 (6 bases). This CDR3 comprises 13 residues. Germline loops: CDR1 SGHRS, CDR2 YFSETQ. The V gene lost 4 bases and the J gene lost 2 bases, with 9 bases spanning the gap. In DNA, the CDR3 is TGCGCCAGCAGCAAAGGGACAAACACTGAAGCTTTCTTT. It translates to CASSKGTNTEAFF.

V and J are TRBV5-1 and TRBJ2-1, with a possible D match to TRBD2 (6 bases). CDR1 SGHRS and CDR2 YFSETQ come from the germline V gene. The CDR3 contains 15 residues. V was clipped by 0 bases and J by 4 bases, with 11 bases between them. The CDR3 DNA follows: TGCGCCAGCAGCTTGGGCAGCGGGTTATACAATGAGCAGTTCTTC. It yields the protein CASSLGSGLYNEQFF.

This chain links TRBV28 with TRBJ1-1; D ambiguous. V dropped 6 bases and J dropped 11 bases, with 19 bases sitting between them. The CDR3 is 13 amino acids. CDR1 and CDR2 from the germline V gene are MDHEN and SYDVKM. CDR3: CASSQTQARRAFF. The CDR3 coding sequence is TGTGCCAGCAGCCAAACGCAGGCCCGAAGGGCTTTCTTT.